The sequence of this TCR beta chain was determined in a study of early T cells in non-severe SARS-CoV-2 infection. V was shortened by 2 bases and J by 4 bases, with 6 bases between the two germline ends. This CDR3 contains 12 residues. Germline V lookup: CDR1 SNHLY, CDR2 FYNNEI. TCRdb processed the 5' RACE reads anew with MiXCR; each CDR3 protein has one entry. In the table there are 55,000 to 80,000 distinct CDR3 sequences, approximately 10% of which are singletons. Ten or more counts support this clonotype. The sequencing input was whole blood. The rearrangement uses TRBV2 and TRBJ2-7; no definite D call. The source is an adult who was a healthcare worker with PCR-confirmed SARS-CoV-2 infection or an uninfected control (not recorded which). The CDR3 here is CASSEQNYEQYF. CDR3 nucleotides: TGTGCCAGCAGTGAACAGAATTACGAGCAGTACTTC.